This T cell receptor beta chain was recorded in a study of blood T cell repertoires in COVID-19. Across the whole study: The United States, Italy and Spain supplied acute and convalescent COVID-19 samples.

Per the authors' pipeline: Amplification from reference gene primers served as the basis for estimated nucleated cell counts. Sequenced by immunoSEQ multiplex PCR; TCRdb stores in-frame clones only, minus some. V, J and clone size are taken as reported in that table, and D and trimming were inferred from the DNA itself. The sample carries about 210,000 clones, roughly 86% recorded once. Per the germline V gene, CDR1 is SGHVS and CDR2 is FQNEAQ. Trimming shortened V by 1 base and J by 3 bases, and 7 bases separated the two germline ends. The CDR3 contains 14 residues. This clone was seen more than once but under ten times.

The sequenced sample consisted of peripheral blood. The rearrangement joins TRBV7-8 to TRBJ2-1; D is uncertain. The sequence was collected from a woman aged 40 to 49 with acute or convalescent COVID-19. The CDR3 sequence is CASSLGGIYNEQFF. The CDR3 nucleotides are TGTGCCAGCAGCTTAGGCGGAATCTACAATGAGCAGTTCTTC.